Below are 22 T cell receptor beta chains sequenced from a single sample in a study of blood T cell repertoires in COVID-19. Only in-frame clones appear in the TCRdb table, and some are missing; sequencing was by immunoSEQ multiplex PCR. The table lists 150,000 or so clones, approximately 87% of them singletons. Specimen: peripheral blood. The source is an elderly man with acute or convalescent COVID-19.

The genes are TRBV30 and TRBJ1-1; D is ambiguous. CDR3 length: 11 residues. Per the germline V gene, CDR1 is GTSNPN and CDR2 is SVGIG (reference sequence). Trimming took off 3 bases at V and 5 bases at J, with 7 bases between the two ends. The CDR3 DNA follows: TGTGCCTGGAGCGGGAGGACTGAAGCTTTCTTT. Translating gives CAWSGRTEAFF.

CDR3 coding DNA: TGTGCCAGCAGCTCGAGAGGTACCCTAACCACAGATACGCAGTATTTT. Its translation: CASSSRGTLTTDTQYF. The chain uses TRBV11-2 and TRBJ2-3; the D is unclear. From germline, CDR1 is SGHAT and CDR2 FQNNGV. The V end lost 4 bases, the J end lost 2 bases, and 16 bases lay between the germline ends. The CDR3 is made up of 16 amino acids.

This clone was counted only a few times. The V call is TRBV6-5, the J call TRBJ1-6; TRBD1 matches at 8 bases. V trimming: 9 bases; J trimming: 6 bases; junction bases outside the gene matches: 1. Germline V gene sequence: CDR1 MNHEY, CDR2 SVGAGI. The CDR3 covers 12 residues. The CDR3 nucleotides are TGTGCCAGTGGACAGGGTAATTCACCCCTCCACTTT. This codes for CASGQGNSPLHF.

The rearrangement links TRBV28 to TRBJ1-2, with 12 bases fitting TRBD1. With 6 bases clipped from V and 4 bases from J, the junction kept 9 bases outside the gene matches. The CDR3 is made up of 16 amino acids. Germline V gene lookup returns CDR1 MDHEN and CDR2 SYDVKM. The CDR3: CASSSARDRGLYGYTF. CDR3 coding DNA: TGTGCCAGCAGCTCAGCCCGGGACAGGGGGCTCTATGGCTACACCTTC.

The chain's CDR3 is CASSPPSGSGTDTQYF. The CDR3 coding sequence is TGCGCCAGCAGCCCCCCCAGCGGGAGTGGCACAGATACGCAGTATTTT. This chain uses TRBV5-1 with TRBJ2-3, with 8 bases aligning to TRBD2. The CDR3 has 16 residues. The V segment lost 4 bases and the J segment 1 base; nucleotides outside the gene matches: 8. Germline V gene lookup returns CDR1 SGHRS and CDR2 YFSETQ.

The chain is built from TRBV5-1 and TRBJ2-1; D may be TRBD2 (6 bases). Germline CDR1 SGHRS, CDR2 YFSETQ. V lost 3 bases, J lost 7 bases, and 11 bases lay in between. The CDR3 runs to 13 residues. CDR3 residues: CASSSGLLNEQFF. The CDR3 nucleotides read TGCGCCAGCAGCTCGGGACTTCTGAATGAGCAGTTCTTC.

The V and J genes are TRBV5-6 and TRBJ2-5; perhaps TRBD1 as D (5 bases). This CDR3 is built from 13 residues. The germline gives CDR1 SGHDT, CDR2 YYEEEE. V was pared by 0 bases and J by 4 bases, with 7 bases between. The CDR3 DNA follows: TGTGCCAGCAGCTTGGGGCAGGGAGAGACCCAGTACTTC. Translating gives CASSLGQGETQYF.

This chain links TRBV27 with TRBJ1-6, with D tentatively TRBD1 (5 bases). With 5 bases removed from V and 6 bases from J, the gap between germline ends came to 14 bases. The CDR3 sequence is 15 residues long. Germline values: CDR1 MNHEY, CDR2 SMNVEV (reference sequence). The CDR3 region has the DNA TGTGCCAGCAGTCAAAGGGGAGGGGTTAATTCACCCCTCCACTTT. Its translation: CASSQRGGVNSPLHF.

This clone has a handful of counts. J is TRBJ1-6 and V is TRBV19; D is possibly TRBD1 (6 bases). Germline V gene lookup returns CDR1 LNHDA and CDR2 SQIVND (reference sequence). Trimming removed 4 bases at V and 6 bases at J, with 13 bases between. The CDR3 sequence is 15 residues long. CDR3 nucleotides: TGTGCCAGTAGTAAGGTCGGACAGCTTAATTCACCCCTCCACTTT. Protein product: CASSKVGQLNSPLHF. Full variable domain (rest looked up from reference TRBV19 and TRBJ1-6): DGGITQSPKYLFRKEGQNVTLSCEQNLNHDAMYWYRQDPGQGLRLIYYSQIVNDFQKGDIAEGYSVSREKKESFPLTVTSAQKNPTAFYLCASSKVGQLNSPLHFGNGTRLTVT.

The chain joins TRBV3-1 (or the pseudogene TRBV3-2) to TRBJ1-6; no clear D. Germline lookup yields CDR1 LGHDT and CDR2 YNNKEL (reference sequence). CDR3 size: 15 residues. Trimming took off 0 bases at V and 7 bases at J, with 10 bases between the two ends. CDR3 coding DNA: TGTGCCAGCAGCCAAGATACAACAGCAAATTCACCCCTCCACTTT. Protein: CASSQDTTANSPLHF.

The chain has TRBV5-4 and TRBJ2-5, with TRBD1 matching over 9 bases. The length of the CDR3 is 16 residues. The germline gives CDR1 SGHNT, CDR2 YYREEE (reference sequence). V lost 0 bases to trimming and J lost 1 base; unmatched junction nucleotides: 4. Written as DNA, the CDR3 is TGTGCCAGCAGCTTGGGACAGGGGGTTTCCCAAGAGACCCAGTACTTC. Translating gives CASSLGQGVSQETQYF.

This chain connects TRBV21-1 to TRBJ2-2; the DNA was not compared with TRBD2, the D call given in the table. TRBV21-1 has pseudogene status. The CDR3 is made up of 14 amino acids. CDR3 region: CASSFPEGSRELFF. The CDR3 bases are TGTGCCAGCAGCTTCCCGGAGGGATCCCGGGAGCTGTTTTTT.

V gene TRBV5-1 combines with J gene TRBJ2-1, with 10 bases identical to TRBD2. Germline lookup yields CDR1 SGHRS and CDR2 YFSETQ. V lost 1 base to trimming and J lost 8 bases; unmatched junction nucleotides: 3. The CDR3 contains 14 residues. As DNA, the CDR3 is TGCGCCAGCAGCTTGACTAGCGGGGTAGATGAGCAGTTCTTC. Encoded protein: CASSLTSGVDEQFF.

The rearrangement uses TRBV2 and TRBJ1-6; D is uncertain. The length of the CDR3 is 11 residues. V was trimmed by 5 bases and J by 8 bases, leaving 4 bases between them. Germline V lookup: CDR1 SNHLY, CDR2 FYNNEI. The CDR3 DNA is TGTGCCAGCAGTCGGGATTCACCCCTCCACTTT. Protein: CASSRDSPLHF.

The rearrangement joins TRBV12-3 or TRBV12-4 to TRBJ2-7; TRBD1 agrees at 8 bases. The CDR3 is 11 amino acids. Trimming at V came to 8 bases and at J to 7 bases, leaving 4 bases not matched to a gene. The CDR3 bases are TGTGCCAGCCGGACAGGGAGAGAGCAGTACTTC. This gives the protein CASRTGREQYF.

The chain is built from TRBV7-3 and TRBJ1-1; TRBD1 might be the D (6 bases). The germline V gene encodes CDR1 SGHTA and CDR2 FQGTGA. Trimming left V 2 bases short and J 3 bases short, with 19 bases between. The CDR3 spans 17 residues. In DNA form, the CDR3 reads TGTGCCAGCAGCTTAGGCCCTGGCAGGGGATTGGACACTGAAGCTTTCTTT. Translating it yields CASSLGPGRGLDTEAFF.

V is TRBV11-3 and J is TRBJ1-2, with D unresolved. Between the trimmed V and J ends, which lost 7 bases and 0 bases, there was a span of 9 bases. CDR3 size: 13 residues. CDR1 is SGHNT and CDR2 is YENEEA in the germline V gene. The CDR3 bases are TGTGCCAGCACCCTACAGCCTAACTATGGCTACACCTTC. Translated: CASTLQPNYGYTF.

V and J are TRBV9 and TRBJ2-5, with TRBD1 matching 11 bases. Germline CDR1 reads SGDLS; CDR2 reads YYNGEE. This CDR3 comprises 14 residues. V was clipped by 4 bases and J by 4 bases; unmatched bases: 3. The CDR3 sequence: CASSRTGGSETQYF. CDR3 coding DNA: TGTGCCAGCAGCAGGACAGGGGGCTCAGAGACCCAGTACTTC.

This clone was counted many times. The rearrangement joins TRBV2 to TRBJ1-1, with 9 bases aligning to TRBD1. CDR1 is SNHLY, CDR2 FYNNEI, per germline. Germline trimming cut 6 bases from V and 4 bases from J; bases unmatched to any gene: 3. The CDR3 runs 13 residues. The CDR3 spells CASRIQGATEAFF. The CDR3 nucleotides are TGTGCCAGCAGAATACAGGGGGCCACTGAAGCTTTCTTT.

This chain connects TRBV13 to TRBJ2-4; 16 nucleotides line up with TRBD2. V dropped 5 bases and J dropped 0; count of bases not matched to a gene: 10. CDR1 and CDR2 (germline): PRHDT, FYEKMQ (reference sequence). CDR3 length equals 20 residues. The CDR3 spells CASSPGLAGGQWGAKNIQYF. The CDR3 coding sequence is TGTGCCAGCAGCCCGGGACTAGCGGGGGGGCAGTGGGGAGCCAAAAACATTCAGTACTTC.

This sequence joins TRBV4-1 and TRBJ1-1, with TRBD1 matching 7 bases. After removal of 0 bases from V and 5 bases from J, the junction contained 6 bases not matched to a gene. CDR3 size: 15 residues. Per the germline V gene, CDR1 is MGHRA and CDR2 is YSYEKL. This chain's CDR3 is CASSQDVGGWTEAFF. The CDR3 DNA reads TGCGCCAGCAGCCAAGATGTAGGGGGCTGGACTGAAGCTTTCTTT.

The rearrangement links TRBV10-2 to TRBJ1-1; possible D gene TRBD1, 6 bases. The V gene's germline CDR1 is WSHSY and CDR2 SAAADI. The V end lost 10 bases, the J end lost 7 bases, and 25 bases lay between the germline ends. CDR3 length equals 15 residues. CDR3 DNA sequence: TGCGCCACTAACCTAGACTTACAGGGTAGTGGTGAAGCTTTCTTT. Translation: CATNLDLQGSGEAFF.